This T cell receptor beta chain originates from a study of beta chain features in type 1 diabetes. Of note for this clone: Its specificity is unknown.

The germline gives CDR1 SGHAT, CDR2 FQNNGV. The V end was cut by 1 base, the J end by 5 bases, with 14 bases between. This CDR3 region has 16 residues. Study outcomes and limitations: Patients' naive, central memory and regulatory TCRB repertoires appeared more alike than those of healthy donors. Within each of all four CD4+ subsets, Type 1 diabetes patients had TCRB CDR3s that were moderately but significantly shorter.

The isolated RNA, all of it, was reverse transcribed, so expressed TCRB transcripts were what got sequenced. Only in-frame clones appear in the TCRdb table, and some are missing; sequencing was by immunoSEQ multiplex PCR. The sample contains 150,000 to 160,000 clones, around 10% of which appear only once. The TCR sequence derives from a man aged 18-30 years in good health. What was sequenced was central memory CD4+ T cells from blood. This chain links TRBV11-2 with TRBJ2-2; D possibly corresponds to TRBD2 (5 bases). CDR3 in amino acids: CASSLGIGVGTGELFF. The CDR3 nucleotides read TGTGCCAGCAGCTTAGGGATCGGGGTGGGGACCGGGGAGCTGTTTTTT.